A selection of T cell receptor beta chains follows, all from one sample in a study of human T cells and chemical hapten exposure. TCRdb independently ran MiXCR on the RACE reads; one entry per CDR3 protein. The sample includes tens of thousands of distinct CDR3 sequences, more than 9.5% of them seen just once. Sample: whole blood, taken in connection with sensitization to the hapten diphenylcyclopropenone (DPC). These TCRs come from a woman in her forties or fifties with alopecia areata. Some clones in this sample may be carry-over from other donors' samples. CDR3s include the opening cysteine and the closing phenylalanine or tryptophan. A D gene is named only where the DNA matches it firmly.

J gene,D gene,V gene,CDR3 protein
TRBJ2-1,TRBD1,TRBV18,CASSPPSRTGGYEQFF
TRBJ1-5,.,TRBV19,CASSKQGSGNQPQHF
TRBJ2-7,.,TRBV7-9,CANSYGDEQYF
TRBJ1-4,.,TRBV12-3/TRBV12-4,CASTPRGGNEKLFF
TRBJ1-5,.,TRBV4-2,CASSQAVEGNGPQHF
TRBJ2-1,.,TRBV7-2,CASSRDTAYNEQFF
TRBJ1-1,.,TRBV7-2,CASSRQSNTEAFF
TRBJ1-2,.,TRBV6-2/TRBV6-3,CASSYSKIHGYTF
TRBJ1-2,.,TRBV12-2,CASRLAAAYYGYTF
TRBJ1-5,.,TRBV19,CASSIASTAKGVPQHF
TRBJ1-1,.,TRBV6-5,CASSYGDTEAFF
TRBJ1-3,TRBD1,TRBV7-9,CASSPGTAYGHTIYF
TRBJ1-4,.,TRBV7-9,CASSPTTGRTNEKLFF